A single sample is the source of the 26 T cell receptor beta chains below, sequenced in a study of cytomegalovirus exposure and HLA in healthy donors. Primers included in the PCR were 60 Vbeta and 13 Jbeta primers. Clones were read by immunoSEQ multiplex PCR, and TCRdb kept only the in-frame ones, dropping some. The repertoire includes 100,000 to 140,000 clones, approximately 80% of them detected once, and roughly 3.9% sits in the top ten. Sequencing was performed on PBMCs. Source of these receptors: a male donor in good health and CMV-seronegative.

The chain links TRBV11-2 to TRBJ2-7, with 8 nucleotides matching TRBD2. V gave up 5 bases and J gave up 3 bases; unmatched junction bases: 6. The CDR3 sequence is 14 residues long. Germline CDR1 and CDR2: SGHAT and FQNNGV. The DNA of the CDR3 is TGTGCCAGCAGCCAGTCGGGGGGGCTCTACGAGCAGTACTTC. Amino acid sequence: CASSQSGGLYEQYF.

The V and J genes are TRBV11-2 and TRBJ2-4, with 9 nucleotides matching TRBD1. Germline V gives CDR1 SGHAT, CDR2 FQNNGV. The CDR3 has 15 residues. The trim removed 2 bases at V and 5 bases at J, leaving 4 bases unmatched. CDR3 sequence (DNA): TGTGCCAGCAGCTTACTCCGGGACAGGGAAAACATTCAGTACTTC. Translated, it gives CASSLLRDRENIQYF.

The V gene is TRBV2, the J gene TRBJ2-1; TRBD2 aligns across 11 bases. The CDR3 consists of 16 residues. Germline CDR1 and CDR2: SNHLY and FYNNEI. J lost 4 bases, V lost 4 bases, and 6 bases had no gene match. CDR3 in amino acids: CASSGAGTSGYNEQFF. CDR3 in DNA: TGTGCCAGCAGTGGGGCCGGGACTAGCGGTTACAATGAGCAGTTCTTC. Complete variable domain (other parts from reference TRBV2 and TRBJ2-1): EPEVTQTPSHQVTQMGQEVILRCVPISNHLYFYWYRQILGQKVEFLVSFYNNEISEKSEIFDDQFSVERPDGSNFTLKIRSTKLEDSAMYFCASSGAGTSGYNEQFFGPGTRLTVL.

The chain employs TRBV5-1 and TRBJ1-2; TRBD1 might be the D (6 bases). The CDR3 length is 15 residues. The germline V and J ends were trimmed by 4 bases and 5 bases, with 18 bases remaining between them. The germline CDR1 and CDR2 sequences are SGHRS and YFSETQ. The CDR3 nucleotides read TGCGCCAGCAGCCCCGGACAGCTTGGAATATATGGCTACACCTTC. Translation gives CASSPGQLGIYGYTF. Drawing the rest from reference TRBV5-1 and TRBJ1-2, the complete variable domain is KAGVTQTPRYLIKTRGQQVTLSCSPISGHRSVSWYQQTPGQGLQFLFEYFSETQRNKGNFPGRFSGRQFSNSRSEMNVSTLELGDSALYLCASSPGQLGIYGYTFGSGTRLTVV.

The chain links TRBV7-3 to TRBJ2-7, with a possible D match to TRBD2 (5 bases). The CDR3 length is 13 residues. Trimming left V 3 bases short and J 7 bases short, with 13 bases between. Germline CDR1 SGHTA, CDR2 FQGTGA. In DNA, the CDR3 is TGTGCCAGCAGCTTGAATCTTGGAGGTGAGCAGTACTTC. This translates into CASSLNLGGEQYF.

The rearrangement joins TRBV6-5 to TRBJ2-7; 8 positions match TRBD2. CDR3 length: 14 amino acids. Germline V gives CDR1 MNHEY, CDR2 SVGAGI. V gave up 4 bases and J gave up 7 bases; unmatched junction bases: 9. CDR3: CASSSLAGTWEQYF. CDR3 coding DNA: TGTGCCAGCAGTTCCTTAGCGGGGACCTGGGAGCAGTACTTC.

The V and J genes are TRBV6-5 and TRBJ1-5; no clear D. From germline, CDR1 is MNHEY and CDR2 SVGAGI. The CDR3 is made up of 14 amino acids. V lost 2 bases to trimming and J lost 1 base, with 6 bases between them. CDR3 nucleotide sequence: TGTGCCAGCAGTTACGGAGGGAGCAATCAGCCCCAGCATTTT. Amino acids: CASSYGGSNQPQHF.

This clone was counted a few times. J is TRBJ1-4 and V is TRBV18; 7 bases line up with TRBD1. The CDR3 has 14 amino acids. V was clipped by 1 base and J by 8 bases; unmatched bases: 4. Germline V gene sequence: CDR1 KGHSH, CDR2 LQKENI. DNA of the CDR3: TGTGCCAGCTCACCACAGGAGGGGGCGGAAAAACTGTTTTTT. Translation gives CASSPQEGAEKLFF.

The chain joins TRBV4-2 to TRBJ2-1; 8 positions match TRBD2. The CDR3 is 17 residues long. Per the germline V gene, CDR1 is LGHNA and CDR2 is YNFKEQ. V lost 1 base and J lost 1; bases outside the gene matches: 6. The DNA for the CDR3 is TGTGCCAGCAGCCAAGCTGATAGCGGGGCATCCTACAATGAGCAGTTCTTC. It codes for CASSQADSGASYNEQFF.

The chain joins TRBV13 to TRBJ2-6; 8 bases line up with TRBD1. V lost 8 bases to trimming and J lost 0 bases; unmatched junction nucleotides: 6. This CDR3 contains 16 residues. Germline V gene sequence: CDR1 PRHDT, CDR2 FYEKMQ (reference sequence). The CDR3 region is CASRGQGISGANVLTF. The CDR3 bases are TGTGCCAGCCGCGGACAGGGTATCTCTGGGGCCAACGTCCTGACTTTC.

Comment on this clone: This same CDR3 is encoded by further DNA sequences in the sample. The gene calls are TRBV6-5 and TRBJ2-7, with 8 bases fitting TRBD1. Germline-derived CDR1 and CDR2 are MNHEY and SVGAGI. The CDR3 consists of 14 residues. V trimming: 5 bases; J trimming: 3 bases; junction bases outside the gene matches: 6. The CDR3: CASSPDRAGYEQYF. Written as DNA, the CDR3 is TGTGCCAGCAGTCCGGACAGGGCGGGCTACGAGCAGTACTTC.

The chain uses TRBV6-6 and TRBJ1-1, with D possibly being TRBD1 (5 bases). This CDR3 contains 14 residues. Germline loops: CDR1 MNHNY, CDR2 SVGAGI (reference sequence). Trimming removed 2 bases at V and 1 base at J, with 8 bases between. The CDR3 bases are TGTGCCAGCAGTTACCGCACAGGGAACACTGAAGCTTTCTTT. The encoded protein is CASSYRTGNTEAFF.

The rearrangement joins TRBV4-2 to TRBJ2-5; the match to TRBD2 covers 10 bases. The J call may be in error: the DNA end matches TRBJ2-7 better. Germline V gives CDR1 LGHNA, CDR2 YNFKEQ. This CDR3 comprises 14 residues. The CDR3, as DNA: TGTGCCAGCAGCCCCGGACTAGCGGATTACGAGCAGTACTTC. This codes for CASSPGLADYEQYF.

The rearrangement links TRBV6-5 to TRBJ2-1; 7 bases agree with TRBD2. Per the germline V gene, CDR1 is MNHEY and CDR2 is SVGAGI. V lost 9 bases and J lost 2; bases outside the gene matches: 4. The length of the CDR3 is 13 residues. CDR3 region: CASKRGTYNEQFF. The CDR3 region has the DNA TGTGCCAGTAAGCGGGGAACCTACAATGAGCAGTTCTTC.

The chain recombines TRBV9 with TRBJ2-3; perhaps TRBD1 as D (6 bases). Per germline, CDR1 SGDLS and CDR2 YYNGEE. The V end was cut by 3 bases, the J end by 4 bases, with 9 bases between. This CDR3 is built from 13 residues. DNA for the CDR3: TGTGCCAGCAGCGGTACAGGGTCAGATACGCAGTATTTT. Translated, it gives CASSGTGSDTQYF.

This clone was counted a single time. The chain couples TRBV4-1 to TRBJ2-7; D may be TRBD2 (5 bases). The germline CDR1 and CDR2 sequences are MGHRA and YSYEKL. Trimming left V 1 base short and J 6 bases short, with 10 bases between. This CDR3 has 13 amino acids. CDR3 coding DNA: TGCGCCAGCAGCCAAGCGGGATCGAGCGAGCAGTACTTC. This translates into CASSQAGSSEQYF.

The chain recombines TRBV7-9 with TRBJ1-4; TRBD1 matches 7 bases. The CDR3 spans 14 residues. V lost 5 bases to trimming and J lost 4 bases; unmatched junction nucleotides: 4. Germline V gene data show CDR1 as SEHNR and CDR2 as FQNEAQ (reference sequence). The CDR3: CASSPGQVNEKLFF. The CDR3 coding sequence is TGTGCCAGCAGCCCTGGACAGGTTAATGAAAAACTGTTTTTT.

This clone was seen once. The chain carries TRBV2 and TRBJ1-2; tentative D call: TRBD1 (5 bases). Between the trimmed V and J ends, which lost 7 bases and 3 bases, there was a span of 15 bases. Germline V lookup: CDR1 SNHLY, CDR2 FYNNEI. The CDR3 sequence is 14 residues long. The CDR3 DNA is TGTGCCAGCACCTCTACCGACAGAGACTATGGCTACACCTTC. Amino acids: CASTSTDRDYGYTF.

The chain has TRBV6-1 and TRBJ1-1, with D uncertain. Germline V gives CDR1 MNHNS, CDR2 SASEGT. Trimming cost V 8 bases and J 4 bases, with 14 bases left between them. The CDR3 contains 13 residues. The CDR3 DNA follows: TGTGCCAGCCGGGGAGGGAGGACCACTGAAGCTTTCTTT. Protein product: CASRGGRTTEAFF.

The rearrangement uses TRBV2 and TRBJ2-7; D might be TRBD2 (5 bases). The CDR3 is 17 amino acids. CDR1 SNHLY and CDR2 FYNNEI come from the germline V gene. The V gene lost 3 bases and the J gene lost 4 bases, with 22 bases spanning the gap. The CDR3 here is CASSENREGLPPYEQYF. The CDR3 region has the DNA TGTGCCAGCAGTGAGAATCGAGAGGGTCTACCTCCGTACGAGCAGTACTTC.

The genes are TRBV5-1 and TRBJ2-1; TRBD2 matches 12 bases. CDR1 and CDR2 (germline): SGHRS, YFSETQ. CDR3 length: 16 amino acids. The ends lost 3 bases at V and 6 bases at J; junction bases unmatched: 7. The CDR3 sequence is CASSSRLAGVSNEQFF. The DNA for the CDR3 is TGCGCCAGCAGCTCTCGACTAGCGGGAGTGTCCAATGAGCAGTTCTTC.

This clone has only one observation. The rearrangement uses TRBV6-1 and TRBJ2-1; 11 nucleotides align to TRBD2. Trimming removed 2 bases from V and 3 bases from J; junction bases left unmatched: 3. Germline CDR1 and CDR2: MNHNS and SASEGT. The CDR3 spans 16 residues. The CDR3 DNA follows: TGTGCCAGCAGTGAATACGGGACTAGCGGCTACAATGAGCAGTTCTTC. Translating it yields CASSEYGTSGYNEQFF.

J is TRBJ2-1 and V is TRBV11-1; possibly TRBD1 for D (6 bases). Between the trimmed V and J ends, which lost 6 bases and 5 bases, there was a span of 11 bases. The germline CDR1 and CDR2 sequences are SGHAT and FQDESV (reference sequence). This CDR3 contains 13 residues. The CDR3 nucleotides read TGTGCCAGCAGTTATGGGACAAACAATGAGCAGTTCTTC. Translation gives CASSYGTNNEQFF.

This clone was counted between two and nine times. This chain joins TRBV19 and TRBJ2-5, with D unresolved. The CDR3 contains 15 residues. The V end was cut by 0 bases, the J end by 2 bases, with 10 bases between. Germline CDR1 is LNHDA and CDR2 is SQIVND (reference sequence). CDR3 amino acids: CASSIEVTEQETQYF. The CDR3 nucleotides read TGTGCCAGTAGTATAGAAGTAACAGAACAAGAGACCCAGTACTTC.

The rearrangement links TRBV25-1 to TRBJ2-1, with 9 bases that match TRBD1. V was clipped by 4 bases and J by 7 bases; unmatched bases: 8. Germline V gene data show CDR1 as MGHDK and CDR2 as SYGVNS. The CDR3 covers 15 residues. CDR3 amino acids: CASSANRGRWNEQFF. CDR3 sequence (DNA): TGTGCCAGCAGTGCAAACAGGGGGCGTTGGAATGAGCAGTTCTTC.

V and J are TRBV30 and TRBJ2-1; 14 nucleotides match TRBD2. V lost 4 bases to trimming and J lost 0 bases; unmatched junction nucleotides: 2. The CDR3 runs to 16 residues. CDR1 GTSNPN and CDR2 SVGIG come from the germline V gene (reference sequence). The CDR3 here is CAWTGLAGGSYNEQFF. The CDR3 nucleotides read TGTGCCTGGACTGGACTAGCGGGAGGCTCCTACAATGAGCAGTTCTTC. Full variable domain (rest looked up from reference TRBV30 and TRBJ2-1): SQTIHQWPATLVQPVGSPLSLECTVEGTSNPNLYWYRQAAGRGLQLLFYSVGIGQISSEVPQNLSASRPQDRQFILSSKKLLLSDSGFYLCAWTGLAGGSYNEQFFGPGTRLTVL.